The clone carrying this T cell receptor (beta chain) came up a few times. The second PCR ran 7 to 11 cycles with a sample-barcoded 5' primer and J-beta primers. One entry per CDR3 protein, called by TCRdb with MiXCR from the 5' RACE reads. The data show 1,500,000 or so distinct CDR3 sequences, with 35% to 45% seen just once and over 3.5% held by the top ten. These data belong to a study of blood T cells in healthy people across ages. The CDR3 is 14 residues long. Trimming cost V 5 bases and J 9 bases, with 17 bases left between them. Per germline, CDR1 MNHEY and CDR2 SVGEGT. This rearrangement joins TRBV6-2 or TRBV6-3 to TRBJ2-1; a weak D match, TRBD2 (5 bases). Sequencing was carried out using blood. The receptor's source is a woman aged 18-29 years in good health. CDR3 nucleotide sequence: TGTGCCAGCAGTCCTGACTATGGCTGGGGTGAGCAGTTCTTC. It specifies CASSPDYGWGEQFF.